Listed here are 15 T cell receptor beta chains from one sample, sequenced in a study of T cell responses to AZD1222 COVID-19 vaccine. The protocol was immunoSEQ multiplex PCR, while the TCRdb copy is restricted to in-frame clones and leaves out a portion. This sample has more than 110,000 clones, with around nine tenths found just once. Source: peripheral blood, taken on day 0 of AZD1222 vaccination. The receptors derive from an adult in good health.

A note on this clone: A read error may account for a junction end that differs from germline. This chain uses TRBV6-1 with TRBJ1-2, with D possibly TRBD1 on 5 matching bases. Germline lookup yields CDR1 MNHNS and CDR2 SASEGT. The CDR3 loop spans 17 amino acids. The CDR3 sequence is CAGSEGVSDTRFYGYTF. CDR3 bases: TGTGCCGGCAGTGAAGGGGTATCGGACACGAGATTCTATGGCTACACCTTC.

The gene calls are TRBV24-1 and TRBJ2-3; D possibly corresponds to TRBD1 (6 bases). This CDR3 region has 16 residues. The V gene lost 1 base and the J gene lost 0 bases, with 10 bases spanning the gap. Per the germline V gene, CDR1 is KGHDR and CDR2 is SFDVKD. CDR3 loop: CATSDFRQASTDTQYF. The CDR3 DNA is TGTGCCACCAGTGATTTCCGACAGGCTAGCACAGATACGCAGTATTTT.

CDR3 nucleotides: TGTGCCAGCAGTGACTCTGGTTTGGGGTCAAACTATGGCTACACCTTC. Protein: CASSDSGLGSNYGYTF. This chain links TRBV6-4 with TRBJ1-2; D uncertain. Trimming stripped 0 bases from V and 2 bases from J, with 13 bases between. This CDR3 comprises 16 residues. The V gene's germline CDR1 is MRHNA and CDR2 SNTAGT.

CDR3 nucleotide sequence: TGTGCCAGCAGCCGAGATGGACGGATCTATGGCTACACCTTC. Translating gives CASSRDGRIYGYTF. The rearrangement uses TRBV5-4 and TRBJ1-2; no definite D call. Trimming shortened V by 4 bases and J by 4 bases, and 14 bases separated the two germline ends. Germline-derived CDR1 and CDR2 are SGHNT and YYREEE (reference sequence). The CDR3 spans 14 residues. Filled out from reference TRBV5-4 and TRBJ1-2, the complete variable domain reads ETGVTQSPTHLIKTRGQQVTLRCSSQSGHNTVSWYQQALGQGPQFIFQYYREEENGRGNFPPRFSGLQFPNYSSELNVNALELDDSALYLCASSRDGRIYGYTFGSGTRLTVV.

The chain combines TRBV4-1 with TRBJ2-3, with TRBD1 as a possible D gene (6 bases). Trimming stripped 3 bases from V and 0 bases from J, with 10 bases between. Looked up from germline, CDR1 is MGHRA and CDR2 is YSYEKL. The CDR3 has 15 amino acids. The CDR3, as DNA: TGCGCCAGCAGCCAGCAGGGGACCAGCACAGATACGCAGTATTTT. Protein product: CASSQQGTSTDTQYF.

This chain connects TRBV11-3 to TRBJ1-1; a weak D match, TRBD1 (6 bases). Per the germline V gene, CDR1 is SGHNT and CDR2 is YENEEA. The CDR3 runs to 13 residues. Deletions cut 5 bases from V and 6 bases from J, with 13 bases between. The CDR3 region is CASSQGRLAEAFF. CDR3 DNA: TGTGCCAGCAGCCAGGGGCGACTCGCTGAAGCTTTCTTT. Drawing the rest from reference TRBV11-3 and TRBJ1-1, the complete variable domain is EAGVVQSPRYKIIEKKQPVAFWCNPISGHNTLYWYLQNLGQGPELLIRYENEEAVDDSQLPKDRFSAERLKGVDSTLKIQPAELGDSAVYLCASSQGRLAEAFFGQGTRLTVV.

The chain recombines TRBV9 with TRBJ1-3, with 9 bases matching TRBD1. Germline CDR1 and CDR2: SGDLS and YYNGEE. J lost 3 bases, V lost 2 bases, and 3 bases had no gene match. The CDR3 is 15 amino acids. This CDR3 is CASSVGTGFGNTIYF. The DNA for the CDR3 is TGTGCCAGCAGCGTGGGGACAGGGTTTGGAAACACCATATATTTT.

The chain combines TRBV2 with TRBJ2-3; the D gene is possibly TRBD2 (6 bases). V was cut by 6 bases and J by 3 bases, with 16 bases left in between. The CDR3 is 15 amino acids. Germline V lookup: CDR1 SNHLY, CDR2 FYNNEI. CDR3 region: CASRSLAQPTDTQYF. The CDR3 nucleotides are TGTGCCAGCAGATCACTAGCCCAACCGACAGATACGCAGTATTTT.

The V and J genes are TRBV9 and TRBJ2-2; D not certain. Per germline, CDR1 SGDLS and CDR2 YYNGEE. There are 12 residues in the CDR3. The V gene lost 3 bases and the J gene lost 9 bases, with 9 bases spanning the gap. This CDR3 is CASSAVGRELFF. In DNA form, the CDR3 reads TGTGCCAGCAGCGCGGTCGGTAGGGAGCTGTTTTTT. Based on the CDR3 plus reference TRBV9 and TRBJ2-2, the full variable domain is DSGVTQTPKHLITATGQRVTLRCSPRSGDLSVYWYQQSLDQGLQFLIQYYNGEERAKGNILERFSAQQFPDLHSELNLSSLELGDSALYFCASSAVGRELFFGEGSRLTVL.

V and J are TRBV18 and TRBJ2-7, with D perhaps TRBD1 or TRBD2 (7 bases each). Germline CDR1 reads KGHSH; CDR2 reads LQKENI. Trimming took off 3 bases at V and 3 bases at J, with 15 bases between the two ends. The CDR3 sequence is 15 residues long. The CDR3 here is CASSPWQGGIYEQYF. The CDR3 nucleotides read TGTGCCAGCTCACCTTGGCAGGGGGGGATCTACGAGCAGTACTTC.

This clone was detected once. The chain combines TRBV5-1 with TRBJ1-1, with D perhaps TRBD1 (5 bases). With 0 bases removed from V and 1 base from J, the gap between germline ends came to 7 bases. This CDR3 has 14 residues. The germline V gene has CDR1 SGHRS and CDR2 YFSETQ. The CDR3 reads CASSLGGQNTEAFF. CDR3 DNA: TGCGCCAGCAGCTTGGGAGGACAGAACACTGAAGCTTTCTTT.

Comments on this clone: Different DNA sequences within this sample yield the same CDR3. This chain links TRBV7-9 with TRBJ2-2, with D perhaps assigned TRBD1 or TRBD2 (5 bases each). The germline V gene encodes CDR1 SEHNR and CDR2 FQNEAQ (reference sequence). The CDR3 spans 16 residues. The V end was cut by 3 bases, the J end by 0 bases, with 11 bases between. CDR3 sequence reads: CASSLLGPTNTGELFF. The CDR3 DNA follows: TGTGCCAGCAGCTTGTTGGGACCCACGAACACCGGGGAGCTGTTTTTT.

This rearrangement joins TRBV28 to TRBJ2-7; 10 nucleotides align to TRBD1. Per germline, CDR1 MDHEN and CDR2 SYDVKM. Losses at the gene ends were 6 bases for V and 5 bases for J; bases not matched to a gene: 10. The CDR3 is made up of 15 amino acids. In DNA form, the CDR3 reads TGTGCCAGCAGATATACCGGGACAGGGGCGCACGAGCAGTACTTC. Translating gives CASRYTGTGAHEQYF.

The V call is TRBV11-2, the J call TRBJ2-7; TRBD2 is a possible D gene (7 bases). Germline V lookup: CDR1 SGHAT, CDR2 FQNNGV. This CDR3 is built from 16 residues. The V and J ends lost 2 bases and 1 base respectively, with 15 bases between them. The CDR3 region has the DNA TGTGCCAGCAGCTTAACCCGGGGGGCCGTATCCTACGAGCAGTACTTC. Amino acid sequence: CASSLTRGAVSYEQYF.

V gene TRBV11-3 combines with J gene TRBJ2-7, with 11 bases lining up with TRBD2. V shed 0 bases and J 2 bases; nucleotides not matched to a gene: 15. Per the germline V gene, CDR1 is SGHNT and CDR2 is YENEEA. This CDR3 spans 20 amino acids. CDR3 amino acids: CASSLEVVARDSGGAYEQYF. The CDR3 DNA follows: TGTGCCAGCAGCTTAGAAGTTGTCGCCAGGGATAGCGGGGGGGCCTACGAGCAGTACTTC.